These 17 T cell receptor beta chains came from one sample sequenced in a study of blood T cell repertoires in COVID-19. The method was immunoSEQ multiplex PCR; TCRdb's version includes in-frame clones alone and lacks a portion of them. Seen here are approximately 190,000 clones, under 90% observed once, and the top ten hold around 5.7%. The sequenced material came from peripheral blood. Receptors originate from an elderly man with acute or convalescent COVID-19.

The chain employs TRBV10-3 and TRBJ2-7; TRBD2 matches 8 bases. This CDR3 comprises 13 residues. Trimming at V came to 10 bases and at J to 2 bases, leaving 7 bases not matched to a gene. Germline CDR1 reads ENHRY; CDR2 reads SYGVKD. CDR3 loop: CASCSGVTYEQYF. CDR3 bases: TGTGCCAGCTGTAGCGGGGTTACCTACGAGCAGTACTTC.

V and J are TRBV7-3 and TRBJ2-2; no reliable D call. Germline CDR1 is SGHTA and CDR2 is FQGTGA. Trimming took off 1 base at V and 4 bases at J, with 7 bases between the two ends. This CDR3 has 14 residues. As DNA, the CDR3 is TGTGCCAGCAGCTTAAGCCCAGGCACCGGGGAGCTGTTTTTT. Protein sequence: CASSLSPGTGELFF.

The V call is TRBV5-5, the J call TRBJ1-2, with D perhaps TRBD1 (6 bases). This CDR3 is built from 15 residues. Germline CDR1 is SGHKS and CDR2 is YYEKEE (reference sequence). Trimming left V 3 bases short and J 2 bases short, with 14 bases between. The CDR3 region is CASSSLDSENYGYTF. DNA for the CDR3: TGTGCCAGCAGCTCGTTGGACAGCGAGAACTATGGCTACACCTTC.

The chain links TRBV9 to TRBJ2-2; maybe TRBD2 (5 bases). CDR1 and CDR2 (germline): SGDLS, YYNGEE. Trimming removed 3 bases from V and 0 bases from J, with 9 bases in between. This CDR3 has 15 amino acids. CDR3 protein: CASSGTLTNTGELFF. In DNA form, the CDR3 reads TGTGCCAGCAGCGGGACTTTGACGAACACCGGGGAGCTGTTTTTT.

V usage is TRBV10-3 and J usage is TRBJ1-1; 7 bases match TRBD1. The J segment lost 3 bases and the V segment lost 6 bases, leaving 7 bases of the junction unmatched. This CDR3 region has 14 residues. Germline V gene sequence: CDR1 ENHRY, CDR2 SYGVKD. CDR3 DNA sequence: TGTGCCATCAGGGATCAGGGGGACTACACTGAAGCTTTCTTT. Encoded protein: CAIRDQGDYTEAFF.

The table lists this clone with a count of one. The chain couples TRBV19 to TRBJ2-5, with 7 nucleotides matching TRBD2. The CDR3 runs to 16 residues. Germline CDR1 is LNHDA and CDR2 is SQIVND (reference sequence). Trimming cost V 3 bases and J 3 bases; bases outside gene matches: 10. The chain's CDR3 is CASSMPGRGREETQYF. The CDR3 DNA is TGTGCCAGTAGTATGCCTGGGAGGGGTAGAGAAGAGACCCAGTACTTC.

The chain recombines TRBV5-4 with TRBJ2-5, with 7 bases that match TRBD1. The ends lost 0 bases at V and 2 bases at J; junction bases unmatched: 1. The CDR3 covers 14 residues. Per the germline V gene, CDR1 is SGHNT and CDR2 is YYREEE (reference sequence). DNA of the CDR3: TGTGCCAGCAGCTTGGACAGGGGACAAGAGACCCAGTACTTC. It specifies CASSLDRGQETQYF.

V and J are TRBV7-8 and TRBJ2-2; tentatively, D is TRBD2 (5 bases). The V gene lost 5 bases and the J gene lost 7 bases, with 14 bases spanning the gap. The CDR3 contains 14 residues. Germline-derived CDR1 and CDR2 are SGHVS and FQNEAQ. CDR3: CASSLARGIGELFF. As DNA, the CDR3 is TGTGCCAGCAGCCTCGCTCGGGGTATCGGGGAGCTGTTTTTT.

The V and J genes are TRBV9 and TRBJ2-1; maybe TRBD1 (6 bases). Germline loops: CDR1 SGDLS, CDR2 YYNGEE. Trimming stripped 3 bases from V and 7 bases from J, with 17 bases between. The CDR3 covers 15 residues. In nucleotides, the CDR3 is TGTGCCAGCAGCGACCGTTGGGGGCCTATAAATGAGCAGTTCTTC. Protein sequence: CASSDRWGPINEQFF.

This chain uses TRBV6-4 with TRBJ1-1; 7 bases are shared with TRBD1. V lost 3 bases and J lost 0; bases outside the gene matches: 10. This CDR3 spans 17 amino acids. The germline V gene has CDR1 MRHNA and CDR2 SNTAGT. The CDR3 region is CASSENNRGLMNTEAFF. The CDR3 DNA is TGTGCCAGCAGTGAAAACAACAGGGGATTAATGAACACTGAAGCTTTCTTT.

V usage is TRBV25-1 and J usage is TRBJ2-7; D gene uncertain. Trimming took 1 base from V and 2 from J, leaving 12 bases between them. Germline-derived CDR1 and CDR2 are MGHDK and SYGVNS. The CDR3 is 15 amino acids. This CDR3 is CASSESVVGPYEQYF. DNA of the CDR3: TGTGCCAGCAGTGAATCAGTGGTTGGGCCCTACGAGCAGTACTTC.

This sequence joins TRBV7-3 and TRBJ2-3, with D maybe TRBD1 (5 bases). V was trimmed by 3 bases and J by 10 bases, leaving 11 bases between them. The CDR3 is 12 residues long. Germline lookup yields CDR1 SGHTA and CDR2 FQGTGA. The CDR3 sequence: CASSFLQGPQYF. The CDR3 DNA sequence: TGTGCCAGCAGCTTTCTTCAGGGTCCGCAGTATTTT.

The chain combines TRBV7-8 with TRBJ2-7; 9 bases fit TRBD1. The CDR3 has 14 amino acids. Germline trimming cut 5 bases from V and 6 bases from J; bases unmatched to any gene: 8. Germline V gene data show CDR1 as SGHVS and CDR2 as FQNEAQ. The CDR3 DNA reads TGTGCCAGCAGCGCCACCGGGACAGGGCTCGAGCAGTACGTC. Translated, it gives CASSATGTGLEQYV.

CDR3 sequence reads: CAWRIGGALGQYF. CDR3 sequence (DNA): TGTGCCTGGAGAATTGGGGGGGCATTGGGGCAGTACTTC. The V and J genes are TRBV30 and TRBJ2-7; a weak D match, TRBD2 (7 bases). This CDR3 spans 13 amino acids. V was cut by 3 bases and J by 9 bases, with 18 bases left in between. Germline V lookup: CDR1 GTSNPN, CDR2 SVGIG (reference sequence).

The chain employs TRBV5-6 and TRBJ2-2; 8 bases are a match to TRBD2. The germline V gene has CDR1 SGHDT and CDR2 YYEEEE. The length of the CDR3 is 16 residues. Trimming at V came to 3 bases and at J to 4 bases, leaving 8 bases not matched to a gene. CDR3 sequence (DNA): TGTGCCAGCAGCTGGGGACTAGGAGTATCCACCGGGGAGCTGTTTTTT. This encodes CASSWGLGVSTGELFF.

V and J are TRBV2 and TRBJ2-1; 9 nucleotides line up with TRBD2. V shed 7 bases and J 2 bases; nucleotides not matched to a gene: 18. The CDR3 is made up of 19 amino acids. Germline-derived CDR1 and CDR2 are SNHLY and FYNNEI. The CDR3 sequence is CASTPPGLALTTPYNEQFF. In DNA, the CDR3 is TGTGCCAGCACTCCCCCGGGACTAGCTCTCACTACCCCCTACAATGAGCAGTTCTTC.

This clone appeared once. Here the CDR3 reads CASSVRTVYNSPLHF. DNA of the CDR3: TGTGCCAGCAGTGTGAGGACAGTCTATAATTCACCCCTCCACTTT. The gene calls are TRBV2 and TRBJ1-6; TRBD1 is a possible D gene (6 bases). CDR1 is SNHLY and CDR2 is FYNNEI in the germline V gene. V gave up 4 bases and J gave up 3 bases, with 10 bases separating them. CDR3 length equals 15 residues.